The 17 T cell receptor beta chains given below trace back to one sample, sequenced in a study of blood T cells in healthy people across ages. Alongside a J-beta primer mix, a sample-barcoded 5' primer served in a second PCR lasting roughly 7 to 12 cycles. TCRdb analysed the 5' RACE reads with MiXCR anew, one entry per CDR3 protein. The sample shows about 1.4 million distinct CDR3 sequences, around 55% of them seen only once. Sequenced sample: blood. These TCRs come from a man aged 18 to 35 in good health.

The CDR3 spells CSSGGEDTQYF. For the CDR3, the DNA is TGCAGTAGCGGGGGCGAAGATACGCAGTATTTT. The chain employs TRBV20-1 and TRBJ2-3, with TRBD2 matching 8 bases. Germline V CDR1 and CDR2: DFQATT, SNEGSKA (reference sequence). This CDR3 comprises 11 residues. Germline trimming cut 8 bases from V and 5 bases from J; bases unmatched to any gene: 3.

This clonotype was recorded a few times. The chain recombines TRBV20-1 with TRBJ1-2; TRBD1 aligns across 7 bases. Per germline, CDR1 DFQATT and CDR2 SNEGSKA (reference sequence). The CDR3 runs to 13 residues. V lost 3 bases and J lost 4; bases outside the gene matches: 5. The CDR3 DNA is TGCAGTGCTAGCGGGACAGCCTCCTATGGCTACACCTTC. This encodes CSASGTASYGYTF.

The chain employs TRBV4-2 and TRBJ1-5, with D tentatively TRBD1 (5 bases). V shed 0 bases and J shed 9 bases, with 9 bases lying between them. The V gene's germline CDR1 is LGHNA and CDR2 YNFKEQ. The CDR3 length is 13 residues. As DNA, the CDR3 is TGTGCCAGCAGCCAAGAAGTGGGGCGGCCCCAGCATTTT. Amino acid sequence: CASSQEVGRPQHF.

This chain uses TRBV11-1 with TRBJ2-5; tentatively, D is TRBD1 (5 bases). The CDR3 spans 15 residues. Germline V CDR1 and CDR2: SGHAT, FQDESV (reference sequence). V was shortened by 4 bases and J by 2 bases, with 14 bases between the two germline ends. The CDR3 reads CASSSPGQNQETQYF. In DNA form, the CDR3 reads TGTGCCAGCAGCTCACCCGGACAAAATCAAGAGACCCAGTACTTC. Combining the CDR3 with reference TRBV11-1 and TRBJ2-5 gives the whole variable domain EAEVAQSPRYKITEKSQAVAFWCDPISGHATLYWYRQILGQGPELLVQFQDESVVDDSQLPKDRFSAERLKGVDSTLKIQPAELGDSAMYLCASSSPGQNQETQYFGPGTRLLVL.

The chain couples TRBV3-1 to TRBJ2-5, with a possible D match to TRBD2 (6 bases). Trimming shortened V by 2 bases and J by 14 bases, and 12 bases separated the two germline ends. CDR3 size: 11 residues. Germline loops: CDR1 LGHDT, CDR2 YNNKEL (reference sequence). The CDR3 sequence: CASSQSAGLYF. The CDR3 DNA sequence: TGTGCCAGCAGCCAATCCGCTGGACTATACTTC.

The chain employs TRBV18 and TRBJ1-1, with 7 bases identical to TRBD1. The CDR3 is 14 amino acids. The ends lost 4 bases at V and 4 bases at J; junction bases unmatched: 6. Germline lookup yields CDR1 KGHSH and CDR2 LQKENI. The CDR3 reads CASSLRGQSTEAFF. Here the CDR3 DNA reads TGTGCCAGCTCACTAAGGGGGCAGAGCACTGAAGCTTTCTTT. The full variable domain, in which reference TRBV18 and TRBJ1-1 provide the parts outside the CDR3, is NAGVMQNPRHLVRRRGQEARLRCSPMKGHSHVYWYRQLPEEGLKFMVYLQKENIIDESGMPKERFSAEFPKEGPSILRIQQVVRGDSAAYFCASSLRGQSTEAFFGQGTRLTVV.

The CDR3 DNA follows: TGTGCCAGTAGTGTAGCGGGAGGGTCCCCCTCCTACGAGCAGTACTTC. Its protein is CASSVAGGSPSYEQYF. The rearrangement uses TRBV9 and TRBJ2-7; TRBD2 agrees at 11 bases. Germline V lookup: CDR1 SGDLS, CDR2 YYNGEE. The J segment lost 0 bases and the V segment lost 8 bases, leaving 10 bases of the junction unmatched. The CDR3 contains 16 residues.

This rearrangement joins TRBV9 to TRBJ2-1, with D perhaps matching TRBD2 (6 bases). Trimming removed 5 bases from V and 2 bases from J, with 14 bases in between. Germline CDR1 reads SGDLS; CDR2 reads YYNGEE. This CDR3 region has 15 residues. DNA of the CDR3: TGTGCCAGCAGTCCTAGCGATGGTCCCTACAATGAGCAGTTCTTC. Translation gives CASSPSDGPYNEQFF.

V gene TRBV13 combines with J gene TRBJ2-1; 7 bases map to TRBD2. Germline V lookup: CDR1 PRHDT, CDR2 FYEKMQ (reference sequence). Unmatched junction bases numbered 7, after V lost 2 bases and J lost 0 bases. The CDR3 is 17 residues long. The CDR3 sequence: CASSLLAARSSYNEQFF. CDR3 bases: TGTGCCAGCAGCTTACTAGCGGCCCGAAGCTCCTACAATGAGCAGTTCTTC. Based on the CDR3 plus reference TRBV13 and TRBJ2-1, the full variable domain is AAGVIQSPRHLIKEKRETATLKCYPIPRHDTVYWYQQGPGQDPQFLISFYEKMQSDKGSIPDRFSAQQFSDYHSELNMSSLELGDSALYFCASSLLAARSSYNEQFFGPGTRLTVL.

Details on this clonotype: One end of the junction is discordant with germline, which a read error may explain. CDR3 region: CVSSQRHGAEGANVLTF. In DNA form, the CDR3 reads TGTGTCAGCAGCCAGAGGCATGGGGCGGAGGGGGCCAACGTCCTGACTTTC. The chain is built from TRBV4-2 and TRBJ2-6, with TRBD1 as a possible D gene (5 bases). Germline CDR1 and CDR2: LGHNA and YNFKEQ. The CDR3 spans 17 residues.

The chain has TRBV15 and TRBJ2-3, with 14 bases identical to TRBD2. Germline V CDR1 and CDR2: LNHNV, YYDKDF (reference sequence). This CDR3 is built from 22 residues. J was trimmed by 0 bases and V by 6 bases; bases with no gene match: 20. CDR3 DNA sequence: TGTGCCACCAGTGTTACGATAGGACTAGCGGGAGGATCAAACGCTAGCACAGATACGCAGTATTTT. Encoded protein: CATSVTIGLAGGSNASTDTQYF.

J is TRBJ2-7 and V is TRBV7-9, with TRBD1 as a possible D gene (5 bases). V lost 6 bases and J 6 bases, leaving 15 bases between the germline ends. CDR3 length equals 13 residues. Germline V lookup: CDR1 SEHNR, CDR2 FQNEAQ (reference sequence). CDR3 loop: CASSSPKRGEQYF. The CDR3 DNA reads as TGTGCCAGCAGTTCCCCTAAAAGGGGCGAGCAGTACTTC.

In this sample, this clonotype turned up a few times. The chain has TRBV12-3 or TRBV12-4 and TRBJ1-2; D is unclear. Trimming removed 5 bases at V and 5 bases at J, with 15 bases between. The CDR3 runs to 14 residues. The CDR3 here is CASSTTWATYGYTF. The CDR3 DNA reads as TGTGCCAGCAGTACTACCTGGGCAACATATGGCTACACCTTC.

V gene TRBV29-1 combines with J gene TRBJ2-3; no clear D gene. V lost 5 bases to trimming and J lost 3 bases, with 12 bases between them. The CDR3 runs to 13 residues. Germline CDR1 SQVTM, CDR2 ANQGSEA. Here the CDR3 DNA reads TGCAGCGTTTACTCCGCCACGACAGATACGCAGTATTTT. Translating it yields CSVYSATTDTQYF.

V usage is TRBV20-1 and J usage is TRBJ1-1; D gene unclear. Trimming cost V 3 bases and J 4 bases, with 12 bases left between them. CDR1 DFQATT and CDR2 SNEGSKA come from the germline V gene (reference sequence). This CDR3 contains 13 residues. CDR3 DNA sequence: TGCAGTGCTAGGCTTAGTGGATTCACTGAAGCTTTCTTT. Translated, it gives CSARLSGFTEAFF.

This chain connects TRBV7-9 to TRBJ1-2, with D tentatively TRBD1 (6 bases). The CDR3 spans 18 residues. The germline V gene encodes CDR1 SEHNR and CDR2 FQNEAQ (reference sequence). Trimming left V 2 bases short and J 7 bases short, with 26 bases between. CDR3 DNA sequence: TGTGCCAGCAGCTTAACAAAGGACGGAAGGGGGTTTCCTGGTGGCTACACCTTC. It yields the protein CASSLTKDGRGFPGGYTF.

There are a few counts of this clonotype. The chain combines TRBV6-2 or TRBV6-3 with TRBJ2-5; no reliable D call. The V and J ends lost 5 bases and 3 bases respectively, with 19 bases between them. CDR1 MNHEY and CDR2 SVGEGT come from the germline V gene. This CDR3 spans 16 amino acids. For the CDR3, the DNA is TGTGCCAGCAGTCCTTCAGTCTCCGCGATAGAAGAGACCCAGTACTTC. This encodes CASSPSVSAIEETQYF.